This is a list of T cell receptor beta chains from one sample in a study of blood T cells in healthy people across ages. Each CDR3 protein gets one entry after TCRdb re-called the 5' RACE reads with MiXCR. The sample carries 1.5 million or so distinct CDR3 sequences, under 55% recorded once. The sample taken for sequencing was blood. Every receptor here comes from a woman aged 18-29 years in good health. Each CDR3 is given with its conserved first and last residue. The order of the fields is clone size, CDR3 length, V gene, D gene, J gene, CDR3 protein, CDR3 DNA. A D gene is named only where the DNA matches it firmly. Expanded clones get a size class; other rows say once, few or many, or leave the size out.

-	13	TRBV4-1	-	TRBJ2-1	CASSAQGSNEQFF	TGCGCCAGCAGCGCGCAGGGGTCCAATGAGCAGTTCTTC
-	13	TRBV20-1	-	TRBJ1-4	CSANDRTNEKLFF	TGCAGTGCCAATGACAGAACTAATGAAAAACTGTTTTTT
-	14	TRBV29-1	-	TRBJ2-7	CSVAAAPILHEQYF	TGCAGCGTTGCGGCAGCCCCCATTCTACACGAGCAGTACTTC
few	19	TRBV10-3	TRBD2	TRBJ2-3	CAISERARTIAGDGDTQYF	TGTGCCATCAGTGAGAGGGCCAGAACTATAGCGGGAGATGGAGATACGCAGTATTTT
-	15	TRBV6-5	-	TRBJ1-5	CAGRSGRERNQPQHF	TGTGCCGGCAGGTCCGGACGGGAAAGGAATCAGCCCCAGCATTTT
-	13	TRBV25-1	-	TRBJ1-2	CASSELGFYGYTF	TGTGCCAGCAGTGAATTGGGGTTCTATGGCTACACCTTC
-	14	TRBV9	TRBD2	TRBJ2-1	CASSESGTYNEQFF	TGTGCCAGCAGCGAGAGCGGGACCTACAATGAGCAGTTCTTC
-	12	TRBV30	-	TRBJ2-7	CAWSPDYNEQYF	TGTGCCTGGAGCCCCGATTACAATGAGCAGTACTTC
-	14	TRBV9	-	TRBJ2-3	CASSVRLREDTQYF	TGTGCCAGCAGCGTAAGATTAAGGGAAGATACGCAGTATTTT
-	12	TRBV12-3/TRBV12-4	-	TRBJ2-2	CATQRMTGELFF	TGTGCCACACAACGGATGACCGGGGAGCTGTTTTTT
few	13	TRBV24-1	-	TRBJ2-3	CATSDLGPESQYF	TGTGCCACCAGTGACCTCGGACCGGAGTCGCAGTATTTT
-	14	TRBV6-6	TRBD2	TRBJ2-7	CASGGAGAMYEQYF	TGTGCCAGCGGCGGGGCGGGAGCTATGTACGAGCAGTACTTC
-	12	TRBV29-1	-	TRBJ1-2	CSGSQGNGGYTF	TGCAGCGGGAGCCAGGGGAATGGGGGCTACACCTTC
few	14	TRBV12-3/TRBV12-4	-	TRBJ1-2	CASSSSGRISGYTF	TGTGCCAGCAGCTCATCCGGACGGATCTCTGGCTACACCTTC
-	14	TRBV20-1	-	TRBJ2-1	CSAGDSGTYNEQFF	TGCAGTGCTGGGGACTCCGGGACTTACAATGAGCAGTTCTTC
few	14	TRBV6-2/TRBV6-3	-	TRBJ2-7	CASRHAGGDDEQYF	TGTGCCAGCCGCCACGCTGGGGGAGACGACGAGCAGTACTTC
few	13	TRBV20-1	TRBD1	TRBJ2-1	CSASPNRGNEQFF	TGCAGTGCAAGCCCAAACAGGGGTAATGAGCAGTTCTTC
-	17	TRBV9	-	TRBJ2-6	CASSPPGQGSGANVLTF	TGTGCCAGCAGCCCCCCGGGGCAGGGCTCTGGGGCCAACGTCCTGACTTTC
many	11	TRBV3-1	-	TRBJ1-4	CASSQGEKLFF	TGTGCCAGCAGCCAGGGTGAAAAACTGTTTTTT
-	13	TRBV29-1	TRBD1	TRBJ1-5	CSVAQGEGQPQHF	TGCAGCGTTGCTCAGGGGGAAGGCCAGCCCCAGCATTTT
-	13	TRBV19	-	TRBJ1-6	CATQDGHNSPLHF	TGTGCCACCCAGGACGGCCATAATTCACCCCTCCACTTT
-	15	TRBV2	TRBD2	TRBJ2-2	CASRRGLGPTGELFF	TGTGCCAGCAGGCGGGGACTAGGTCCCACCGGGGAGCTGTTTTTT